The 17 T cell receptor beta chains reported below all come from one sample, sequenced in a study of CD8+ T cells in alopecia areata. As the sequencing template, cDNA was produced by extracting RNA and reverse transcribing it. The assay was immunoSEQ multiplex PCR, and TCRdb's table has in-frame clones only and misses some. The sample lists around 140,000 clones, roughly 50% occurring once. The sample in question was CD4+ T cells sorted from blood, obtained at week 0. The receptor set was obtained from a human donor with alopecia areata.

V is TRBV7-9 and J is TRBJ1-5; D gene ambiguous. Germline V gene lookup returns CDR1 SEHNR and CDR2 FQNEAQ (reference sequence). CDR3 size: 13 residues. The germline V and J ends were trimmed by 5 bases and 3 bases, with 8 bases remaining between them. The CDR3 region has the DNA TGTGCCAGCAGCCTACGGGTCAATCAGCCCCAGCATTTT. It encodes CASSLRVNQPQHF. Based on the CDR3 plus reference TRBV7-9 and TRBJ1-5, the full variable domain is DTGVSQNPRHKITKRGQNVTFRCDPISEHNRLYWYRQTLGQGPEFLTYFQNEAQLEKSRLLSDRFSAERPKGSFSTLEIQRTEQGDSAMYLCASSLRVNQPQHFGDGTRLSIL.

V is TRBV19 and J is TRBJ2-3, with D possibly being TRBD2 (6 bases). V lost 9 bases, J lost 2 bases, and 18 bases lay in between. Germline-derived CDR1 and CDR2 are LNHDA and SQIVND (reference sequence). The CDR3 loop spans 15 amino acids. The CDR3 sequence is CASREKRGNTDTQYF. The CDR3 DNA reads as TGTGCCAGCCGGGAGAAACGGGGCAACACAGATACGCAGTATTTT.

This chain connects TRBV7-2 to TRBJ2-5; D ambiguous. Trimming removed 0 bases at V and 5 bases at J, with 7 bases between. Germline lookup yields CDR1 SGHTA and CDR2 FQGNSA. This CDR3 has 13 amino acids. The CDR3 loop is CASSLAQGETQYF. CDR3 sequence (DNA): TGTGCCAGCAGCTTAGCGCAAGGGGAGACCCAGTACTTC.

Note on this clone: The same CDR3 can be traced to other DNA sequences in this sample. The V gene is TRBV7-9, the J gene TRBJ2-5; D not resolved. The V end lost 6 bases, the J end lost 1 base, and 3 bases lay between the germline ends. The CDR3 length is 11 residues. The germline CDR1 and CDR2 sequences are SEHNR and FQNEAQ (reference sequence). The CDR3 sequence is CASSFQETQYF. The CDR3 nucleotides are TGTGCCAGCAGTTTCCAAGAGACCCAGTACTTC.

This clone has more than one count but fewer than ten. This rearrangement joins TRBV30 to TRBJ1-6, with a weak D call TRBD1 (6 bases). CDR3 size: 16 residues. Looked up from germline, CDR1 is GTSNPN and CDR2 is SVGIG (reference sequence). V was clipped by 0 bases and J by 5 bases, with 14 bases between them. CDR3 region: CAWSVRTATNNSPLHF. As DNA, the CDR3 is TGTGCCTGGAGTGTACGGACAGCCACTAATAATTCACCCCTCCACTTT.

The rearrangement joins TRBV9 to TRBJ1-1; D gene unclear. V lost 0 bases and J lost 6, with 9 bases in between. The CDR3 covers 13 residues. Germline CDR1 is SGDLS and CDR2 is YYNGEE. The CDR3 spells CASSVGLRAEAFF. The DNA for the CDR3 is TGTGCCAGCAGCGTAGGACTGCGAGCTGAAGCTTTCTTT.

The CDR3, as DNA: TGTGCCTGGAGTACGGACAGGGGGGATGGCTACACCTTC. It codes for CAWSTDRGDGYTF. This sequence joins TRBV30 and TRBJ1-2; 10 bases are a match to TRBD1. Germline loops: CDR1 GTSNPN, CDR2 SVGIG (reference sequence). This CDR3 contains 13 residues. V trimming: 2 bases; J trimming: 6 bases; junction bases outside the gene matches: 3.

The rearrangement links TRBV29-1 to TRBJ2-3; 7 nucleotides align to TRBD1. This CDR3 has 14 amino acids. Germline loops: CDR1 SQVTM, CDR2 ANQGSEA. V dropped 4 bases and J dropped 5; count of bases not matched to a gene: 9. The CDR3 region is CSVVLTGRVDTQYF. CDR3 DNA sequence: TGCAGCGTTGTTTTGACAGGGCGTGTAGATACGCAGTATTTT.

The V call is TRBV2, the J call TRBJ2-5, with no clear D. Judging by the DNA end, TRBJ2-7 fits better; the J call may be wrong. This CDR3 has 15 amino acids. Germline assignment: CDR1 SNHLY and CDR2 FYNNEI. The CDR3 DNA follows: TGTGCCAGCAGTGAAGCTTGGTACCTCTCCTACGAGCAGTACTTC. Translating gives CASSEAWYLSYEQYF.

V and J are TRBV6-5 and TRBJ1-5, with a tentative D call TRBD1 (6 bases). CDR3 length: 15 residues. Germline V gives CDR1 MNHEY, CDR2 SVGAGI. V was cut by 8 bases and J by 0 bases, with 14 bases left in between. The CDR3 DNA follows: TGTGCCAGCGGAGCTGGGACATTTAGCAATCAGCCCCAGCATTTT. Protein product: CASGAGTFSNQPQHF.

V usage is TRBV29-1 and J usage is TRBJ2-1, with TRBD1 matching over 10 bases. The CDR3 runs to 14 residues. Germline trimming cut 5 bases from V and 6 bases from J; bases unmatched to any gene: 7. Germline CDR1 is SQVTM and CDR2 is ANQGSEA. DNA for the CDR3: TGCAGCGTTTGGGGACAGGGGACCGGCAATGAGCAGTTCTTC. It translates to CSVWGQGTGNEQFF.

V and J are TRBV2 and TRBJ2-7; TRBD2 matches at 8 bases. The J segment lost 4 bases and the V segment lost 1 base, leaving 6 bases of the junction unmatched. Germline V CDR1 and CDR2: SNHLY, FYNNEI. The CDR3 contains 15 residues. In DNA form, the CDR3 reads TGTGCCAGCAGTGAAGGTTTGGCGGGGGGTTACGAGCAGTACTTC. This gives the protein CASSEGLAGGYEQYF.

This clone was detected only a few times. The J gene is TRBJ2-5, the V gene TRBV30, with D tentatively TRBD1 (7 bases). Between the trimmed V and J ends, which lost 0 bases and 6 bases, there was a span of 11 bases. CDR3 length: 13 amino acids. CDR1 and CDR2 (germline): GTSNPN, SVGIG (reference sequence). The CDR3 reads CAWSVQGGQTQYF. The CDR3 nucleotides are TGTGCCTGGAGTGTCCAGGGGGGTCAGACCCAGTACTTC.

CDR3 DNA sequence: TGCGCCAGCAGCCAAGAAAGAGGCGGGAAACTGTTTTTT. Translated, it gives CASSQERGGKLFF. The J gene is TRBJ1-4, the V gene TRBV4-3, with D uncertain. Trimming removed 0 bases at V and 11 bases at J, with 10 bases between. CDR3 size: 13 residues. CDR1 and CDR2 from the germline V gene are LGHNA and YSLEER.

The J gene is TRBJ1-2, the V gene TRBV10-1; no clear D. Germline-derived CDR1 and CDR2 are WNHNN and SYGVQD (reference sequence). V shed 0 bases and J shed 5 bases, with 10 bases lying between them. The CDR3 covers 14 residues. CDR3 bases: TGCGCCAGCAGTGAGTCGCGGGGAGGGTATGGCTACACCTTC. This translates into CASSESRGGYGYTF.

V and J are TRBV10-3 and TRBJ2-1, with 10 bases identical to TRBD2. This CDR3 is 15 amino acids long. CDR1 and CDR2 (germline): ENHRY, SYGVKD. V lost 5 bases and J lost 5; bases outside the gene matches: 6. CDR3 nucleotide sequence: TGTGCCATCAGTCTTAGCGGGGGGTTCGACAATGAGCAGTTCTTC. It yields the protein CAISLSGGFDNEQFF.

The gene calls are TRBV29-1 and TRBJ2-7, with D perhaps matching TRBD1 or TRBD2 (5 bases each). Trimming stripped 2 bases from V and 0 bases from J, with 11 bases between. The V gene's germline CDR1 is SQVTM and CDR2 ANQGSEA. The CDR3 has 14 residues. This chain's CDR3 is CSVERGPGSYEQYF. CDR3 sequence (DNA): TGCAGCGTTGAAAGGGGACCTGGCTCCTACGAGCAGTACTTC.